The clone carrying this T cell receptor beta chain was detected many times. Its target is unknown. During its preparation, the TCRbeta library received unique molecular identifiers. Each CDR3 protein gets one entry after TCRdb re-called the PCR reads with MiXCR. Among 300,000 to 400,000 distinct CDR3 sequences listed, around 15% were seen once. These data originate in a study of T-cell reconstitution after alpha-beta-depleted transplantation in children. General study findings and limits: Fresh T-cell production supplied most of the T-cell counts and diversity seen one year after transplant. Several hundred expanded graft clones reportedly were the source of alpha-beta T cells about two months after transplant.

Sequencing used PBMCs, mostly from graft donor cells, obtained 360 days after TCRalphabeta/CD19-depleted stem cell transplant. This sequence was found in a male patient aged 2 to 10 who had a stem cell transplant for acute lymphoblastic leukemia, so the T cells may come from the graft donor.

Written as DNA, the CDR3 is TGCAGTGCTAGCCGCTCAGCGGGGATGTACAATGAGCAGTTCTTC. Protein sequence: CSASRSAGMYNEQFF. The chain links TRBV20-1 to TRBJ2-1; 7 bases map to TRBD2. The CDR3 is made up of 15 amino acids. V was clipped by 3 bases and J by 4 bases; unmatched bases: 9. Germline loops: CDR1 DFQATT, CDR2 SNEGSKA (reference sequence).